This is a list of T cell receptor beta chains from one sample in a study of T cell responses to AZD1222 COVID-19 vaccine. Only in-frame clones appear in the TCRdb table, and some are missing; sequencing was by immunoSEQ multiplex PCR. Seen here are roughly 35,000 clones, 75% to 80% observed once, and the top ten hold approximately 4%. The material was peripheral blood, obtained 28 days after the second AZD1222 dose. These TCRs come from an adult who received the AZD1222 COVID-19 vaccine. CDR3s include the opening cysteine and the closing phenylalanine or tryptophan. The D gene is left open where the match is weak. Only part of the rows carry a size: once, few, many, or a class if the clone is expanded.

D	size	V	J	DNA	CDR3
-	-	TRBV30	TRBJ1-6	TGTGCCTGGAGCCGGCAGGGGAAGTCACCCCTCCACTTT	CAWSRQGKSPLHF
-	-	TRBV29-1	TRBJ1-1	TGCAGCGTTGCGGGGGGGCGAGGTGAAGCTTTCTTT	CSVAGGRGEAFF
TRBD2	-	TRBV3-1/TRBV3-2	TRBJ2-1	TGTGCCAGCAGCCATCCGGTACTAGCGGGGAACAATGAGCAGTTCTTC	CASSHPVLAGNNEQFF
TRBD2	few	TRBV6-5	TRBJ2-1	TGTGCCAGCAGCACTAGCGGGGGTCACAATGAGCAGTTCTTC	CASSTSGGHNEQFF
TRBD2	-	TRBV6-4	TRBJ2-3	TGTGCCAGCAGTGAGGGACTAGAAACAGATACGCAGTATTTT	CASSEGLETDTQYF
-	-	TRBV2	TRBJ2-4	TGTGCCAGCAGTGACAGGGGAGGCAAAAACATTCAGTACTTC	CASSDRGGKNIQYF
-	-	TRBV5-4	TRBJ1-2	TGTGCCAGCAGCCGCGCGGGACACAACTATGGCTACACCTTC	CASSRAGHNYGYTF
-	-	TRBV29-1	TRBJ1-5	TGCAGCGTTGAGACAGCAGGAAATCAGCCCCAGCATTTT	CSVETAGNQPQHF
-	few	TRBV27	TRBJ1-5	TGTGCCAGCAGTTTACAAGGGAATCAGCCCCAGCATTTT	CASSLQGNQPQHF
TRBD1	-	TRBV11-3	TRBJ1-1	TGTGCCAGCAGCTTAGGGGGACAGGCCAACACTGAAGCTTTCTTT	CASSLGGQANTEAFF
TRBD1	few	TRBV19	TRBJ1-1	TGTGCCAGTAGTCCCGGACAGGGGAGTACTGAAGCTTTCTTT	CASSPGQGSTEAFF
TRBD1	-	TRBV5-6	TRBJ2-7	TGTGCCAGCAGCAAGAACGGACAGGGCACCTACGAGCAGTACTTC	CASSKNGQGTYEQYF
-	-	TRBV6-6	TRBJ2-5	TGTGCCAGCAGTCGGGATCAAGAGACCCAGTACTTC	CASSRDQETQYF
TRBD1	few	TRBV9	TRBJ1-6	TGTGCCAGCAGCGTAGATCCAGGGGGCGCGGTTTCACCCCTCCACTTT	CASSVDPGGAVSPLHF
TRBD1	few	TRBV6-1	TRBJ2-2	TGTGCCAGCAGTGAAGCTACAGACTGGGGACAGGGAATTGTTAGGGTTAACACCGGGGAGCTGTTTTTT	CASSEATDWGQGIVRVNTGELFF
-	-	TRBV2	TRBJ1-4	TGTGCCAGCAGTGTTGGGGAAAAACTGTTTTTT	CASSVGEKLFF
-	-	TRBV4-1	TRBJ1-5	TGCGCCAGCAGCCAAGTCCAAAATAGCAATCAGCCCCAGCATTTT	CASSQVQNSNQPQHF
TRBD2	-	TRBV7-6	TRBJ2-1	TGTGCCAGCAGCCGTACAGCGGGGGGGTACAATGAGCAGTTCTTC	CASSRTAGGYNEQFF
TRBD1	-	TRBV6-2/TRBV6-3	TRBJ1-1	TGTGCCAGCAGTTCGAGACAGGGGGTGAATGGAGCTGAAGCTTTCTTT	CASSSRQGVNGAEAFF
TRBD2	-	TRBV6-1	TRBJ2-1	TGTGCCAGCAGGGAAGGGACTAGTATTCATGAGCAGTTCTTC	CASREGTSIHEQFF
-	-	TRBV7-9	TRBJ1-4	TGTGCCAGCAGCTTAGCGATGAGGGGCGGGGGTGAAAAACTGTTTTTT	CASSLAMRGGGEKLFF
-	-	TRBV11-2	TRBJ2-1	TGTGCCAGCAGCTTAGACAGCTACAATGAGCAGTTCTTC	CASSLDSYNEQFF
-	-	TRBV9	TRBJ1-2	TGTGCCAGCAGCGTAGCTTGGGGATCCTATGGCTACACCTTC	CASSVAWGSYGYTF
TRBD1	-	TRBV14	TRBJ1-2	TGTGCCAGCAGCCAAGTAACAGGGGGCTTTGACTATGGCTACACCTTC	CASSQVTGGFDYGYTF
TRBD1	large	TRBV19	TRBJ1-2	TGTGCCAGTACCTCAGGGGGTGGCTACACCTTC	CASTSGGGYTF
-	-	TRBV3-1/TRBV3-2	TRBJ1-3	TGTGCCAGCAGCCCGGGTTTTCCGTCGGAAAGAACCATATATTTT	CASSPGFPSERTIYF
-	few	TRBV29-1	TRBJ1-4	TGCAGCGCAAAAGGTTACCCTAATGAAAAACTGTTTTTT	CSAKGYPNEKLFF
-	-	TRBV13	TRBJ2-7	TGTGCCAGCAGCTTAGTAGCCAGCACCGGATCCTCCTACGAGCAGTACTTC	CASSLVASTGSSYEQYF
-	-	TRBV5-5	TRBJ1-4	TGTGCCAGCAGCTTTCGCCTCTGGGGGTCAACTAATGAAAAACTGTTTTTT	CASSFRLWGSTNEKLFF
-	once	TRBV7-9	TRBJ1-2	TGTGCCAGCAGCCCTCTCGGGCTATACCATGGCTACACCTTC	CASSPLGLYHGYTF
-	-	TRBV5-4	TRBJ2-1	TGTGCCAGCAGCTGGTGGGGCCCCGGGACGGACAATGAGCAGTTCTTC	CASSWWGPGTDNEQFF
-	-	TRBV2	TRBJ1-1	TGTGCCAGCAGAGCAGGGTGGACAGCTTTCTTT	CASRAGWTAFF
-	-	TRBV4-1	TRBJ2-5	TGCGCCAGCAGCCAGAGAACAGGTAGAGAGACCCAGTACTTC	CASSQRTGRETQYF
-	-	TRBV4-3	TRBJ1-2	TGCGCCAGCAGCCAGACAGCAGCTCTCTATGGCTACACCTTC	CASSQTAALYGYTF
TRBD1	-	TRBV19	TRBJ1-2	TGTGCCAGTAGTTTCACTGACCAGGGGGCTCGTGGCTACACCTTC	CASSFTDQGARGYTF
-	once	TRBV7-3	TRBJ2-3	TGTGCCAGCAACCTTTTTTTGCCGGGACCCCTACGAGATACGCAGTATTTT	CASNLFLPGPLRDTQYF
-	-	TRBV6-2/TRBV6-3	TRBJ1-6	TGTGCCAGCAGTTACCTGTGGATCACCTATAATTCACCCCTCCACTTT	CASSYLWITYNSPLHF
-	-	TRBV9	TRBJ1-3	TGTGCCAGCAGCGGGCAGCGGGGGTGGAGCTCTGGAAACACCATATATTTT	CASSGQRGWSSGNTIYF
-	-	TRBV5-8	TRBJ2-6	TGTGCCAGCAGCTTGGTCAGGTCTGGGGCCAACGTCCTGACTTTC	CASSLVRSGANVLTF
-	-	TRBV29-1	TRBJ1-4	TGCAGCGTTGAAGATTTGGGTCCGTTGTGGGAAAAACTGTTTTTT	CSVEDLGPLWEKLFF
-	few	TRBV14	TRBJ2-1	TGTGCCAGCAGCAGGAGCGGGCCTAATGAGCAGTTCTTC	CASSRSGPNEQFF
-	-	TRBV11-2	TRBJ2-1	TGTGCCAGCAGCTCCAGAGAGGGGCTCGCCTACAATGAGCAGTTCTTC	CASSSREGLAYNEQFF
-	once	TRBV18	TRBJ1-1	TGTGCCAGCTCTAAGACAGGGAACACTGAAGCTTTCTTT	CASSKTGNTEAFF
TRBD2	-	TRBV29-1	TRBJ2-1	TGCAGCGTTGATAGCGGGTGGGGAGGGAATGAGCAGTTCTTC	CSVDSGWGGNEQFF
-	-	TRBV7-9	TRBJ2-3	TGTGCCAGCAGCTTGCGAGGGGGATTCACAGATACGCAGTATTTT	CASSLRGGFTDTQYF
-	few	TRBV11-2	TRBJ2-7	TGTGCCAGCAGCTTAAGTACGATGAGCTCCTACGAGCAGTACTTC	CASSLSTMSSYEQYF
TRBD1	once	TRBV5-6	TRBJ1-1	TGTGCCAGCAGCCCATATGACAGGGGGCGGACTGAAGCTTTCTTT	CASSPYDRGRTEAFF
TRBD1	-	TRBV5-1	TRBJ2-3	TGCGCCAGCAGCCACCAGGACAGGGCACGAGATACGCAGTATTTT	CASSHQDRARDTQYF
TRBD2	-	TRBV9	TRBJ2-1	TGTGCCAGCAGCGTATGGGCGGGAGAAACCCTTGAGCAGTTCTTC	CASSVWAGETLEQFF